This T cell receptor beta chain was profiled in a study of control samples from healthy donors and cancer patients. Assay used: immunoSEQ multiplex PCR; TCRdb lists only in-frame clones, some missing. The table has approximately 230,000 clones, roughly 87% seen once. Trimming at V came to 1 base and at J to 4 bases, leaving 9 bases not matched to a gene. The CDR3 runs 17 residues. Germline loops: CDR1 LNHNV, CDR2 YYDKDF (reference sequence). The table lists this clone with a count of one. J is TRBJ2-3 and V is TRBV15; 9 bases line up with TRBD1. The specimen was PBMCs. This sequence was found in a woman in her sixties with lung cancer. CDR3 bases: TGTGCCACCAGCAGAGCCCTAAGGGGGACAGGGCCAGATACGCAGTATTTT. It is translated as CATSRALRGTGPDTQYF. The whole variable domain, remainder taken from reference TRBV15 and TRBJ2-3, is DAMVIQNPRYQVTQFGKPVTLSCSQTLNHNVMYWYQQKSSQAPKLLFHYYDKDFNNEADTPDNFQSRRPNTSFCFLDIRSPGLGDTAMYLCATSRALRGTGPDTQYFGPGTRLTVL.